Listed below are T cell receptor beta chains from one sample, sequenced in a study of T cell responses to AZD1222 COVID-19 vaccine. Clones were read by immunoSEQ multiplex PCR, and TCRdb kept only the in-frame ones, dropping some. The table has 80,000 or so clones, around nine tenths seen once. Sample: peripheral blood, taken on day 0 of MenACWY control vaccination. These receptors were taken from an adult in good health. CDR3s include the opening cysteine and the closing phenylalanine or tryptophan. A D gene is named only where the DNA matches it firmly. For some rows the clone size is stated as once, few or many, or as a class when expanded; others skip it.

j_gene | d_gene | abundance | v_gene | CDR3nt | CDR3aa
TRBJ1-1 | NA | NA | TRBV5-1 | TGCGCCAGCAGCTTGGAGGTGGGGGGCGGGAGCACTGAAGCTTTCTTT | CASSLEVGGGSTEAFF
TRBJ1-1 | NA | NA | TRBV11-2 | TGTGCCAGCAGCCCCCTAGGGTTTGTGAACACTGAAGCTTTCTTT | CASSPLGFVNTEAFF
TRBJ1-2 | NA | NA | TRBV24-1 | TGTGCCACCAGTGACTCTAGCAGGGGAATCTATGGCTACACCTTC | CATSDSSRGIYGYTF
TRBJ1-1 | NA | NA | TRBV6-1 | TGTGCCAGCAGCACCCGGAGGGGGGCGATCACTGAAGCTTTCTTT | CASSTRRGAITEAFF
TRBJ1-3 | TRBD1 | NA | TRBV4-2 | TGTGCCAGCAGCCAAGAGGGGACAGGGGGACTCTCTGGAAACACCATATATTTT | CASSQEGTGGLSGNTIYF
TRBJ2-2 | NA | NA | TRBV5-1 | TGCGCCAGCAGCTTGGCAGGCACCGGGGAGCTGTTTTTT | CASSLAGTGELFF
TRBJ1-4 | NA | few | TRBV28 | TGTGCCAGCAGTTTATGGGACATTACAACTAATGAAAAACTGTTTTTT | CASSLWDITTNEKLFF
TRBJ2-1 | TRBD2 | few | TRBV6-5 | TGTGCCACGGGGACTAGCCTTTACAATGAGCAGTTCTTC | CATGTSLYNEQFF
TRBJ1-6 | TRBD1 | few | TRBV28 | TGTGCCAGCAGTTTTCGGGACAGGGAGAGGTCACCCCTCCACTTT | CASSFRDRERSPLHF
TRBJ2-7 | TRBD2 | NA | TRBV10-2 | TGCGCCAGCAGGGGACTAGCGCGGAACGAGCAGTACTTC | CASRGLARNEQYF
TRBJ1-5 | NA | NA | TRBV4-1 | TGCGCCAGCAGCCAAGGGGGGGCTTTAGGGCCCCAGCATTTT | CASSQGGALGPQHF
TRBJ2-7 | NA | NA | TRBV7-3 | TGTGCCAGCAGCTCGACCCACGGGGAGGAGCAGTACTTC | CASSSTHGEEQYF
TRBJ1-1 | NA | NA | TRBV3-1/TRBV3-2 | TGTGCCAGCAGCCTTGAGCGGCAAGCTTTCTTT | CASSLERQAFF
TRBJ1-1 | NA | NA | TRBV14 | TGTGCCAGCAGCCAAGAGGATCAGGGCACTGAAGCTTTCTTT | CASSQEDQGTEAFF
TRBJ2-4 | TRBD2 | NA | TRBV24-1 | TGTGCCCCCGAGAGACTAGCGGGAGACGGGGTTGTCAAAAACATTCAGTACTTC | CAPERLAGDGVVKNIQYF
TRBJ2-7 | NA | NA | TRBV30 | TGTGCCTTACAGGGCGCAGGCTACGAGCAGTACTTC | CALQGAGYEQYF
TRBJ1-1 | TRBD1 | NA | TRBV30 | TGTGCCTGGAGAAATGGGACAGGGGTAATTATGACTGAAGCTTTCTTT | CAWRNGTGVIMTEAFF